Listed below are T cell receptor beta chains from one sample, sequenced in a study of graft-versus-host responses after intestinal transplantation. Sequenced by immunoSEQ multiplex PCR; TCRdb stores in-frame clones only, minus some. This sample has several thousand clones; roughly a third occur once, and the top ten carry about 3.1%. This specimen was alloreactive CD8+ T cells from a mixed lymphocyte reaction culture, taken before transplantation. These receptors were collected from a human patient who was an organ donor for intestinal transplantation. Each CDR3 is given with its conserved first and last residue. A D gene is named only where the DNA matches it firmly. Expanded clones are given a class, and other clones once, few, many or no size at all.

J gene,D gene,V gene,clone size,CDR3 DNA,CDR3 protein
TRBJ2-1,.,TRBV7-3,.,TGTGCCAGCAGCAAACTCTCGGGTGAGCAGTTCTTC,CASSKLSGEQFF
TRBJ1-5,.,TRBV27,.,TGTGCCAGCAGCCTAACCAGGGATTACCAGCCCCAGCATTTT,CASSLTRDYQPQHF
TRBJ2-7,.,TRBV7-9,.,TGTGCCAGCAGCTTAACACGCAGCTACGAGCAGTACTTC,CASSLTRSYEQYF
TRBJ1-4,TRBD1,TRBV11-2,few,TGTGCCAGCAGCCACGGGACAGGCCCCCCGAGGGCTGAAAAACTGTTTTTT,CASSHGTGPPRAEKLFF
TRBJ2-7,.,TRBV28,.,TGTGCCAGCAGTTTGTCGCCGGGGGGCGGCGAGCAGTACTTC,CASSLSPGGGEQYF
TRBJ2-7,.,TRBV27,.,TGTGCCAGCAGTTTAACGGGATCCTACGAGCAGTACTTC,CASSLTGSYEQYF
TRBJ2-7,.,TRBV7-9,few,TGTGCCAGCAGCAGCGGGTCCCGGTTCAGCGAGCAGTACTTC,CASSSGSRFSEQYF
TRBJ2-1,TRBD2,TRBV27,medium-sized,TGTGCCAGCAGTTTAGTGAGCGGGAGTGGGTACAATGAGCAGTTCTTC,CASSLVSGSGYNEQFF
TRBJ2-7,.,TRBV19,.,TGTGCCAGTAGTAATGCGCCCGCCTACGAGCAGTACTTC,CASSNAPAYEQYF
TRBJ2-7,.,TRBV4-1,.,TGCGCCAGCAGCTATGGGCCCGAGCAGTACTTC,CASSYGPEQYF
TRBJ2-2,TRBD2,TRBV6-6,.,TGTGCCAGCGCAACAGCGGGAGTGACCGGGGAGCTGTTTTTT,CASATAGVTGELFF
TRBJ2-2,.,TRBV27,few,TGTGCCAGCAGTCGCGGGGAGCTGTTTTTT,CASSRGELFF
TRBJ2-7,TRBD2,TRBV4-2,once,TGTGCCAGCAGCCCCGGAGGCGGGAGTTACTCCTACGAGCAGTACTTC,CASSPGGGSYSYEQYF
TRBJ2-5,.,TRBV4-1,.,TGCGCCAGCAGCCAAATAGCGGCCCAAGAGACCCAGTACTTC,CASSQIAAQETQYF
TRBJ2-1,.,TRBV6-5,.,TGTGCCAGCGTCGGAGATGCGGGGGCCGTGAATGAGCAGTTCTTC,CASVGDAGAVNEQFF
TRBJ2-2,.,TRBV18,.,TGTGCCAGCTTTGGGGCAGTCCAGCCTGCGAACACCGGGGAGCTGTTTTTT,CASFGAVQPANTGELFF
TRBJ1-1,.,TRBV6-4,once,TGTGCCAGCAGTGGAAAGACAGCGTTGGCTTTCTTT,CASSGKTALAFF
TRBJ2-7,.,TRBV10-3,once,TGTGCCATCAGCCCCAGACAGTACGAGCAGTACTTC,CAISPRQYEQYF
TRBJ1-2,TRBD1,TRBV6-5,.,TGTGCCAGCAGTTACTCCGGGGACAGTTATGGCTACACCTTC,CASSYSGDSYGYTF
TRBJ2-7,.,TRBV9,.,TGTGCCAGCAGCGACGGGACTGATCGCGAGCAGTACTTC,CASSDGTDREQYF
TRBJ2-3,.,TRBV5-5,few,TGTGCCAGCAGCCAAGTTCTAGAAGATACGCAGTATTTT,CASSQVLEDTQYF
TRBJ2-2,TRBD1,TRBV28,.,TGTGCCAGCAGTACCGGGACAGGGACGGCCAGGGAGCTGTTTTTT,CASSTGTGTARELFF
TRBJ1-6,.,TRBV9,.,TGTGCCAGCAGCGTAGGGGCAAAACCACCCCTCCACTTT,CASSVGAKPPLHF
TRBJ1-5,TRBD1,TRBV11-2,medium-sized,TGTGCCAGCAGTTGGGGACAGGGGAGGCAGCCCCAGCATTTT,CASSWGQGRQPQHF
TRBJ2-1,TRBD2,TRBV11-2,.,TGTGCCAGCAGCTTTAGGACTAGCGGGGGGGCCGGTCAGTTCTTC,CASSFRTSGGAGQFF
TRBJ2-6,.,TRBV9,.,TGTGCCAGCAGCGTAGCGAGGATCTCTGGGGCCAACGTCCTGACTTTC,CASSVARISGANVLTF
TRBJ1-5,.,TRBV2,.,TGTGCCAGCAAGGGAGGGGTCGACCAGCCCCAGCATTTT,CASKGGVDQPQHF
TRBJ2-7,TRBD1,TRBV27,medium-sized,TGTGCCAGCAGTTTGACAGGGGCCTACGAGCAGTACTTC,CASSLTGAYEQYF
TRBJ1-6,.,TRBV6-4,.,TGTGCCAGCAGTTACTCGAGTCAGGGGAGGGATTCACCCCTCCACTTT,CASSYSSQGRDSPLHF
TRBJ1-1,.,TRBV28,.,TGTGCCAGCAGCCCTCTCCCCCGGACCTTACCGGGGGGTTTGAACACTGAAGCTTTCTTT,CASSPLPRTLPGGLNTEAFF
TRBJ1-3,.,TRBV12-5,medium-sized,TGTGCTAGTGGTTTGACGACGGGGAACCAGTTAGTAACCCCTGGAAACACCATATATTTT,CASGLTTGNQLVTPGNTIYF
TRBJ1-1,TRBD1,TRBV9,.,TGTGCCAGCAGCGCTGGCAGGACAGGGGACACTGAAGCTTTCTTT,CASSAGRTGDTEAFF
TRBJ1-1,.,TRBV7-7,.,TGTGCTAGCAGCCCATTTGTGAACTCTGAAGCTTTCTTT,CASSPFVNSEAFF
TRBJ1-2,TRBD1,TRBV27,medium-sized,TGTGCCAGCAGTAGTGGACAGGGCTATGGCTACACCTTC,CASSSGQGYGYTF
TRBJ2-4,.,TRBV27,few,TGTGCCAGCAGTTTGAGTGCCAAAAACATTCAGTACTTC,CASSLSAKNIQYF
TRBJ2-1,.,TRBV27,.,TGTGCCAGCAGCTTAGGGGTCGGGGACAATGAGCAGTTCTTC,CASSLGVGDNEQFF
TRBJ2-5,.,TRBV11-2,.,TGTGCCAGCAGCTTAGTCAGGGGACAAGAGACCCAGTACTTC,CASSLVRGQETQYF
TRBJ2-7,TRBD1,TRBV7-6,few,TGTGCCAGCAGCTCGGGACAGGCCCCCTTCGACGAGCAGTACTTC,CASSSGQAPFDEQYF
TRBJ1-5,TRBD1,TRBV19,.,TGTGCCAGTAGTGCGAACGGAGGACAGGGGTGGCAGCCCCAGCATTTT,CASSANGGQGWQPQHF
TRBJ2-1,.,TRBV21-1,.,TGTGCCAGCAGCAAAGGTTGTCGAGCGGGAACCAACAATGAGCAGTTCTTC,CASSKGCRAGTNNEQFF